What follows is one TCR beta chain and its context. Its cognate antigen is unknown. The entry originates in a study of metastatic and nonmetastatic thyroid tumors. The CDR3 runs 15 residues. V gave up 4 bases and J gave up 8 bases, with 21 bases separating them. CDR1 and CDR2 (germline): DFQATT, SNEGSKA (reference sequence). Study-wide results and caveats: A significant increase in TCR beta diversity was reportedly seen in malignant thyroid tumors relative to benign nodules, in blood and tumor.

Ahead of thyroid surgery, no patient had received treatment of any kind. TCRdb re-called clones via MiXCR from the PCR reads. This sample carries over 25,000 clones, 16% of them seen once, and the ten largest clones take 4.7%. The V gene is TRBV20-1, the J gene TRBJ1-5; maybe TRBD1 (6 bases). The receptor was isolated from a female donor with papillary thyroid cancer or a benign thyroid nodule (not recorded which). Some clones in this sample may be carry-over from other donors' samples. The sample comprised blood. For the CDR3, the DNA is TGCAGTGCTACGAGACAGGAAGGGAGAAATAAGCCCCAGCATTTT. Its translation: CSATRQEGRNKPQHF.